The subject of this entry is one T cell receptor beta chain. Unique molecular identifiers featured in how the TCRbeta library was prepared. TCRdb used MiXCR to reprocess the PCR reads, holding one entry per CDR3 protein. Found here are about 360,000 distinct CDR3 sequences, about an eighth of them singletons; the top ten hold roughly 4.3%. The source of the sample is a study of T-cell reconstitution after alpha-beta-depleted transplantation in children. Germline lookup yields CDR1 SGHRS and CDR2 YFSETQ. There are 14 residues in the CDR3. Deletions cut 3 bases from V and 8 bases from J, with 15 bases between.

The TCR comes from a human donor who donated a stem cell graft to a child with Fanconi anemia. The sample in question was PBMCs, obtained from the stem cell graft. The V gene is TRBV5-1, the J gene TRBJ2-1; tentative D call: TRBD2 (7 bases). The CDR3 DNA follows: TGCGCCAGCAGCTATTGGGGGGGCCGAGATGAGCAGTTCTTC. This encodes CASSYWGGRDEQFF.